The next 22 T cell receptor beta chains were all read from a single sample in a study of T cell repertoires in cytomegalovirus infection. Using its own MiXCR run on the reads, TCRdb lists one record per CDR3 protein. This table has hundreds of thousands of distinct CDR3 sequences, approximately 25% appearing once. The sequencing input was CD8+ T cells from PBMCs. These receptors originate from a human donor in good health (CMV status not recorded). Some clones in this sample may be carry-over from other donors' samples.

The chain joins TRBV29-1 to TRBJ1-1; D not resolved. Trimming shortened V by 7 bases and J by 1 base, and 13 bases separated the two germline ends. CDR3 length: 13 amino acids. Germline lookup yields CDR1 SQVTM and CDR2 ANQGSEA. CDR3 residues: CSAQKGGNTEAFF. The CDR3 DNA sequence: TGCAGCGCCCAGAAAGGCGGGAACACTGAAGCTTTCTTT.

For this clonotype: This sequence may be a read error, since a much larger clone differs from it by one base. The chain uses TRBV6-5 and TRBJ2-3, with a weak D call TRBD2 (6 bases). The CDR3 has 13 amino acids. Germline V CDR1 and CDR2: MNHEY, SVGAGI. CDR3 protein: CVSREASTDTQYF. The CDR3 coding sequence is TGTGTCAGCAGGGAGGCTAGCACAGATACGCAGTATTTT.

V gene TRBV5-1 combines with J gene TRBJ2-1; TRBD2 aligns across 8 bases. With V trimmed by 7 bases and J by 9 bases, 3 bases remained unmatched. The CDR3 runs to 11 residues. CDR1 SGHRS and CDR2 YFSETQ come from the germline V gene. CDR3 bases: TGCGCCAGCCTCGGGGGGGTTGAGCAGTTCTTC. This gives the protein CASLGGVEQFF.

This sequence joins TRBV20-1 and TRBJ2-1; D possibly matches TRBD1 or TRBD2 (5 bases each). Deletions cut 3 bases from V and 16 bases from J, with 13 bases between. The CDR3 sequence is 10 residues long. Germline V gene sequence: CDR1 DFQATT, CDR2 SNEGSKA (reference sequence). The CDR3 is CSASRDVQFF. CDR3 in DNA: TGCAGTGCTAGCCGGGACGTACAATTCTTC.

The chain combines TRBV6-2 or TRBV6-3 with TRBJ2-3, with a possible D match to TRBD2 (5 bases). Germline V gene sequence: CDR1 MNHEY, CDR2 SVGEGT. V was clipped by 2 bases and J by 9 bases, with 33 bases between them. The CDR3 has 20 amino acids. The CDR3 loop reads CASSYVTPGASPSTDWTQYF. CDR3 bases: TGTGCCAGCAGTTACGTGACCCCAGGAGCTTCACCTAGCACAGATTGGACGCAGTATTTT.

This clonotype was observed many times. V is TRBV19 and J is TRBJ1-1, with D unclear. This CDR3 is built from 13 residues. V lost 3 bases to trimming and J lost 7 bases, with 12 bases between them. Germline CDR1 is LNHDA and CDR2 is SQIVND (reference sequence). Written as DNA, the CDR3 is TGTGCCAGTAGTATCAGTGACAAGAATGAAGCTTTCTTT. As protein: CASSISDKNEAFF.

Regarding this clonotype: Given a much more abundant clone one base away, this may be a read error. The J gene is TRBJ2-6, the V gene TRBV4-1; D is undetermined. Germline CDR1 is MGHRA and CDR2 is YSYEKL. The CDR3 extends over 16 amino acids. CDR3 nucleotides: TGCGCCTGCAGCCAAGCTATGACCTCTGGGGCCAACGTCCTGACTTTC. It translates to CACSQAMTSGANVLTF.

The genes are TRBV2 and TRBJ2-5; TRBD1 matches 10 bases. Per germline, CDR1 SNHLY and CDR2 FYNNEI. V gave up 5 bases and J gave up 1 base; unmatched junction bases: 4. This CDR3 has 15 residues. The CDR3 DNA follows: TGTGCCAGCAGTATGGACAGGGGGTTCCAAGAGACCCAGTACTTC. Its protein product is CASSMDRGFQETQYF.

This clonotype has a handful of counts. The chain employs TRBV15 and TRBJ1-5; maybe TRBD1 (5 bases). The CDR3 is made up of 15 amino acids. V was trimmed by 1 base and J by 5 bases, leaving 12 bases between them. Germline V lookup: CDR1 LNHNV, CDR2 YYDKDF (reference sequence). CDR3 amino acids: CATSRGGASYQPQHF. The CDR3 DNA sequence: TGTGCCACCAGCAGAGGTGGGGCTTCGTATCAGCCCCAGCATTTT. Complete variable domain (other parts from reference TRBV15 and TRBJ1-5): DAMVIQNPRYQVTQFGKPVTLSCSQTLNHNVMYWYQQKSSQAPKLLFHYYDKDFNNEADTPDNFQSRRPNTSFCFLDIRSPGLGDTAMYLCATSRGGASYQPQHFGDGTRLSIL.

The chain has TRBV5-1 and TRBJ2-1; 7 bases map to TRBD1. Germline V CDR1 and CDR2: SGHRS, YFSETQ. V trimming: 4 bases; J trimming: 12 bases; junction bases outside the gene matches: 7. The CDR3 has 12 residues. CDR3 residues: CASSPGTDLQFF. The CDR3 DNA sequence: TGCGCCAGCAGCCCCGGGACAGATCTGCAGTTCTTC.

This clonotype has only one observation. The J gene is TRBJ1-5, the V gene TRBV9, with a possible D match to TRBD1 (5 bases). V was clipped by 4 bases and J by 7 bases, with 15 bases between them. Germline values: CDR1 SGDLS, CDR2 YYNGEE. CDR3 length: 14 amino acids. The CDR3 region is CASSPSQGMQPQHF. As DNA, the CDR3 is TGTGCCAGCAGCCCCAGCCAGGGTATGCAGCCCCAGCATTTT. Full variable domain (missing parts from reference TRBV9 and TRBJ1-5): DSGVTQTPKHLITATGQRVTLRCSPRSGDLSVYWYQQSLDQGLQFLIQYYNGEERAKGNILERFSAQQFPDLHSELNLSSLELGDSALYFCASSPSQGMQPQHFGDGTRLSIL.

The chain recombines TRBV12-3 or TRBV12-4 with TRBJ2-7; D could derive from TRBD1 or TRBD2 (5 bases each). This CDR3 is built from 14 residues. Trimming removed 3 bases from V and 7 bases from J, with 16 bases in between. CDR3 residues: CASSFSGPQEEQYF. DNA for the CDR3: TGTGCCAGCAGTTTCTCGGGACCCCAGGAGGAGCAGTACTTC.

Regarding this clonotype: This may be a read error, as it is one base from a much larger clone. V gene TRBV27 combines with J gene TRBJ2-7; unclear D gene. CDR1 is MNHEY, CDR2 SMNVEV, per germline (reference sequence). There are 13 residues in the CDR3. CDR3 sequence reads: CTSSFSRSYEQYF. The CDR3 region has the DNA TGTACCAGCAGTTTCAGTAGGAGCTACGAGCAGTACTTC.

The rearrangement uses TRBV6-2 or TRBV6-3 and TRBJ1-1; maybe TRBD1 (5 bases). Germline V gene sequence: CDR1 MNHEY, CDR2 SVGEGT. Between the trimmed V and J ends, which lost 5 bases and 8 bases, there was a span of 15 bases. The CDR3 runs 13 residues. CDR3 sequence: CASSLIHGTEAFF. In DNA form, the CDR3 reads TGTGCCAGCAGTCTTATACACGGGACCGAAGCTTTCTTT.

This clonotype has a count of ten or more. The chain is built from TRBV7-9 and TRBJ1-1, with D perhaps TRBD1 (5 bases). V lost 2 bases and J 2 bases, leaving 9 bases between the germline ends. The CDR3 is made up of 14 amino acids. Germline values: CDR1 SEHNR, CDR2 FQNEAQ (reference sequence). CDR3 sequence (DNA): TGTGCCAGCAGCTTAACGAGGGGAAACACTGAAGCTTTCTTT. This sequence encodes CASSLTRGNTEAFF.

This chain joins TRBV6-6 and TRBJ1-4; D remains unclear. V was clipped by 9 bases and J by 1 base, with 9 bases between them. CDR3 length equals 13 residues. Germline V gene data show CDR1 as MNHNY and CDR2 as SVGAGI (reference sequence). CDR3 protein: CASTRVTNEKLFF. The CDR3 DNA is TGTGCCAGTACGAGGGTAACTAATGAAAAACTGTTTTTT.

The chain couples TRBV20-1 to TRBJ2-1, with TRBD2 identical over 10 bases. The CDR3 length is 20 residues. Germline-derived CDR1 and CDR2 are DFQATT and SNEGSKA (reference sequence). The J segment lost 0 bases and the V segment lost 1 base, leaving 15 bases of the junction unmatched. CDR3 nucleotides: TGCAGTGCTAGAGGGGGCGGGGCTAGCGGGGGACTAATCTCCTACAATGAGCAGTTCTTC. Protein product: CSARGGGASGGLISYNEQFF.

This clonotype came up once. The J gene is TRBJ1-1, the V gene TRBV19; D is ambiguous. Trimming shortened V by 3 bases and J by 1 base, and 15 bases separated the two germline ends. CDR3 size: 16 residues. The germline CDR1 and CDR2 sequences are LNHDA and SQIVND (reference sequence). The CDR3 DNA follows: TGTGCCAGTAGTATCGCGTGGACGCGGGGGAACACTGAAGCTTTCTTT. This sequence encodes CASSIAWTRGNTEAFF.

This clonotype turned up a few times. This chain joins TRBV5-4 and TRBJ2-3; D tentatively fits TRBD1 or TRBD2 (5 bases each). This CDR3 has 20 amino acids. V lost 4 bases, J lost 4 bases, and 31 bases lay in between. The germline V gene has CDR1 SGHNT and CDR2 YYREEE (reference sequence). CDR3 loop: CASSGRTRDLRVIASDTQYF. CDR3 in DNA: TGTGCCAGCAGCGGACGGACCCGGGACCTACGTGTCATAGCCTCAGATACGCAGTATTTT.

The rearrangement joins TRBV20-1 to TRBJ1-4, with 7 bases fitting TRBD1. The CDR3 covers 14 residues. Looked up from germline, CDR1 is DFQATT and CDR2 is SNEGSKA (reference sequence). J was trimmed by 4 bases and V by 3 bases; bases with no gene match: 5. DNA for the CDR3: TGCAGTGCTAGGCTGACAGGGAGTAATGAAAAACTGTTTTTT. It yields the protein CSARLTGSNEKLFF.

CDR3 region: CASSTTGGTDTQYF. The CDR3, as DNA: TGTGCCAGCAGTACGACAGGGGGCACAGATACGCAGTATTTT. The chain has TRBV6-6 and TRBJ2-3, with 8 bases matching TRBD1. Germline CDR1 MNHNY, CDR2 SVGAGI (reference sequence). The CDR3 runs 14 residues. J lost 1 base, V lost 5 bases, and 2 bases had no gene match.

A remark on this clonotype: This may arise from a read error, as a much more abundant clone is one base away. The genes are TRBV7-2 and TRBJ1-1, with D hard to call. CDR1 is SGHTA and CDR2 is FQGNSA in the germline V gene. This CDR3 spans 13 amino acids. V shed 3 bases and J shed 9 bases, with 14 bases lying between them. CDR3 loop: CASSLADRRKAFF. CDR3 coding DNA: TGTGCCAGCAGCTTGGCGGACCGTCGTAAAGCTTTCTTT.